The rows below give T cell receptor beta chains drawn from one sample of a study of T cell responses to AZD1222 COVID-19 vaccine. The repertoire was sequenced with immunoSEQ multiplex PCR; TCRdb's copy has only in-frame clones and lacks some. The sample contains about 130,000 clones, more than 90% of which appear only once. Source: peripheral blood, taken 28 days after the second AZD1222 dose. Receptors originate from an adult who received the AZD1222 COVID-19 vaccine. Each CDR3 is given with its conserved first and last residue. Fields, in order: clone size, D gene, J gene, V gene, CDR3 protein, CDR3 DNA. A D gene is named only where the DNA matches it firmly. For some rows the clone size is stated as once, few or many, or as a class when expanded; others skip it.

>-|TRBD1|TRBJ2-1|TRBV7-9
CASSTRDRAFDNEQFF
TGTGCCAGCAGCACACGGGACAGGGCTTTTGACAATGAGCAGTTCTTC
>few|-|TRBJ1-2|TRBV15
CATSRDRTPNYGYTF
TGTGCCACCAGCAGAGACAGGACCCCTAACTATGGCTACACCTTC
>-|-|TRBJ2-1|TRBV5-6
CASRIPGGGVNEQFF
TGTGCCAGCAGGATCCCAGGGGGAGGGGTCAATGAGCAGTTCTTC
>-|-|TRBJ1-2|TRBV6-5
CASSRLLGDYGYTF
TGTGCCAGCAGTCGACTCCTAGGGGACTATGGCTACACCTTC
>once|-|TRBJ2-1|TRBV6-6
CASSSTGVINWFF
TGTGCCAGCAGTTCCACCGGAGTGATCAATTGGTTCTTC
>few|-|TRBJ2-2|TRBV6-4
CASSAEPGEGGELFF
TGTGCCAGCAGTGCCGAGCCGGGAGAGGGCGGGGAGCTGTTTTTT
>-|-|TRBJ2-7|TRBV5-6
CASSFGGRYEQYF
TGTGCCAGCAGCTTTGGGGGCAGATACGAGCAGTACTTC
>-|-|TRBJ1-1|TRBV6-2/TRBV6-3
CASSFSGRVNTEAFF
TGTGCCAGCAGTTTCTCCGGGAGGGTGAACACTGAAGCTTTCTTT
>-|TRBD1|TRBJ2-7|TRBV19
CASSFLIIGTGVYEQYF
TGTGCCAGTAGTTTCCTCATCATCGGGACAGGGGTTTACGAGCAGTACTTC
>-|-|TRBJ2-1|TRBV19
CASSILGGPEQFF
TGTGCCAGTAGTATCCTTGGGGGGCCTGAGCAGTTCTTC
>-|-|TRBJ2-1|TRBV7-7
CASSPLQGAYNEQFF
TGTGCCAGCAGCCCCCTTCAGGGCGCCTACAATGAGCAGTTCTTC
>-|TRBD1|TRBJ1-4|TRBV18
CASSPGTANEKLFF
TGTGCCAGCTCACCGGGGACAGCTAATGAAAAACTGTTTTTT
>-|TRBD2|TRBJ2-5|TRBV24-1
CATSDLGTSGGQETQYF
TGTGCCACCAGTGATTTGGGGACTAGCGGTGGCCAAGAGACCCAGTACTTC